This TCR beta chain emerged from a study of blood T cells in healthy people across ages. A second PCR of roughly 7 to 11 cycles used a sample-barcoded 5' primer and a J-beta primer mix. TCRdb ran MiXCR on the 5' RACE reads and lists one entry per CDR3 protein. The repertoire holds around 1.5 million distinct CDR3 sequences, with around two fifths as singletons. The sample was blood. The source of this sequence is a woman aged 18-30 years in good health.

As DNA, the CDR3 is TGTGCCATCAGGACCACGAGCACAGATACGCAGTATTTT. This translates into CAIRTTSTDTQYF. V and J are TRBV6-2 or TRBV6-3 and TRBJ2-3; D gene unclear. The length of the CDR3 is 13 residues. V shed 10 bases and J shed 0 bases, with 11 bases lying between them. Germline V CDR1 and CDR2: MNHEY, SVGEGT.